Below, one T cell receptor (beta chain) is given with its context. This clonotype was seen repeatedly, ten times or more. It lacks a known antigen. Per-base qualities were not stored, and no clone one base away is much larger. The library was made by PCR. Sequenced on an Illumina HiSeq 2500. TCR libraries were prepared with molecular barcoding, using unique molecular identifiers to normalize TCRbeta repertoire quantification. TCRdb itself trimmed the public reads at Q25 with fastp, ran MiXCR and retained productive beta chains. Rows with a matching CDR3 protein are joined into one entry that keeps the most common DNA and genes. Here the sample has around 190,000 distinct CDR3 sequences; about 6.6% occur a single time. The ten largest clones add up to 5% to 6.5% of the sample. This specimen's treatment or condition label, interpreted: allogeneic hematopoietic cell transplantation with graft depleted of TCRalphabeta T cells and CD19 B cells. The children who served as transplant recipients had been given grafts of TCRalphabeta/CD19-depleted allogeneic hematopoietic cells.

The data stem from a study of T-cell reconstitution after alpha-beta-depleted transplantation in children (TCRdb year 2016). Study-level background: Using TCR repertoire profiling, the study quantitatively followed how T-cell immune reconstitution unfolded in children after TCRalphabeta/CD19-depleted allogeneic hematopoietic cell transplantation. Summary of the overall study and its limitations: Over subsequent months, a decline in hyperexpanded clone frequencies was noted, and after one year, T-cell counts and TCRbeta diversity were mostly ascribed to newly produced T cells. The high TCRbeta diversity at day 60 in some patients was ascribed to recipient T cells and intrathymic progenitors that had survived conditioning. Apparently early alphabetaT-cell count recovery about two months after transplant reportedly relied on only several hundred rapidly expanded clones derived from non-depleted graft cells.

Inclusive of the bounding cysteine and phenylalanine, the CDR3 is 14 residues long. The retained sequence is limited to the CDR3, 42 bases, with the frame set at the first base. V and J are truncated by 0 bases and 0 bases respectively, leaving an intervening sequence of 7 bases. The germline V gene gives CDR1 as SGHDT and CDR2 as YYEEEE. The chain joins TRBV5-6 to TRBJ2-7; the D segment cannot be called with confidence. The sample here was PBMCs, taken before TCRalphabeta/CD19-depleted stem cell transplant. The source of this sequence is a boy between 2 and 10 years old with acute lymphoblastic leukemia, due to receive a stem cell transplant. The DNA reads TGTGCCAGCAGCTTGGACAGCTACTCCTACGAGCAGTACTTC. It codes for CASSLDSYSYEQYF.